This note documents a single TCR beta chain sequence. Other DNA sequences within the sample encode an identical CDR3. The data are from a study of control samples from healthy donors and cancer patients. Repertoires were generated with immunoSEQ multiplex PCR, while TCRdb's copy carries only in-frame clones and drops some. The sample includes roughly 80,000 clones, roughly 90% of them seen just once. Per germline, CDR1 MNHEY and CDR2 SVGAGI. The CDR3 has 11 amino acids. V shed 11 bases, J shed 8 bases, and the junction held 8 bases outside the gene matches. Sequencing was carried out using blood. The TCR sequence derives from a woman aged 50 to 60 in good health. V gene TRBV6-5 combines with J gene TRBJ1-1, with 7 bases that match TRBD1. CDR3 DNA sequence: TGTGCCGGACCCAAGGACAGGGAAGCTTTCTTT. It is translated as CAGPKDREAFF.